What follows are 4 T cell receptor beta chains derived from one specimen sequenced in a study of blood T cell repertoires in COVID-19. Profiling relied on immunoSEQ multiplex PCR, and the TCRdb table lists in-frame clones only, not all of them. The sample records about 160,000 clones, around 80% being singletons. Sequencing used PBMCs or T cells enriched from blood (not recorded which). The receptors here all came from a woman aged 55-70 years who had recovered from COVID-19.

This chain joins TRBV5-1 and TRBJ2-3; 9 nucleotides align to TRBD1. The CDR3 sequence is 16 residues long. The J segment lost 3 bases and the V segment lost 1 base, leaving 6 bases of the junction unmatched. The germline CDR1 and CDR2 sequences are SGHRS and YFSETQ. For the CDR3, the DNA is TGCGCCAGCAGCTTGATGCGGACAGGGGAGACAGATACGCAGTATTTT. This sequence encodes CASSLMRTGETDTQYF.

The V gene is TRBV28, the J gene TRBJ1-2; D might be TRBD1 (5 bases). From germline, CDR1 is MDHEN and CDR2 SYDVKM. Trimming cost V 2 bases and J 8 bases, with 18 bases left between them. The CDR3 is 15 amino acids. The chain's CDR3 is CASSLSKAGYWGYTF. The CDR3 coding sequence is TGTGCCAGCAGTTTAAGTAAGGCAGGGTACTGGGGCTACACCTTC.

The chain joins TRBV2 to TRBJ2-1; a weak D match, TRBD1 (5 bases). The CDR3 spans 10 residues. Per the germline V gene, CDR1 is SNHLY and CDR2 is FYNNEI. V lost 8 bases to trimming and J lost 8 bases, with 7 bases between them. The chain's CDR3 is CASGRDEQFF. The CDR3 nucleotides read TGTGCCAGCGGCAGGGATGAGCAGTTCTTC. Combining the CDR3 with reference TRBV2 and TRBJ2-1 gives the whole variable domain EPEVTQTPSHQVTQMGQEVILRCVPISNHLYFYWYRQILGQKVEFLVSFYNNEISEKSEIFDDQFSVERPDGSNFTLKIRSTKLEDSAMYFCASGRDEQFFGPGTRLTVL.

This chain links TRBV7-2 with TRBJ1-4; 12 bases match TRBD1. V shed 5 bases, J shed 8 bases, and the junction held 3 bases outside the gene matches. The length of the CDR3 is 14 residues. In germline, CDR1 is SGHTA, CDR2 FQGNSA. CDR3 amino acids: CASSRDRGREKLFF. The CDR3 DNA reads TGTGCCAGCAGCCGGGACAGGGGGCGCGAAAAACTGTTTTTT.